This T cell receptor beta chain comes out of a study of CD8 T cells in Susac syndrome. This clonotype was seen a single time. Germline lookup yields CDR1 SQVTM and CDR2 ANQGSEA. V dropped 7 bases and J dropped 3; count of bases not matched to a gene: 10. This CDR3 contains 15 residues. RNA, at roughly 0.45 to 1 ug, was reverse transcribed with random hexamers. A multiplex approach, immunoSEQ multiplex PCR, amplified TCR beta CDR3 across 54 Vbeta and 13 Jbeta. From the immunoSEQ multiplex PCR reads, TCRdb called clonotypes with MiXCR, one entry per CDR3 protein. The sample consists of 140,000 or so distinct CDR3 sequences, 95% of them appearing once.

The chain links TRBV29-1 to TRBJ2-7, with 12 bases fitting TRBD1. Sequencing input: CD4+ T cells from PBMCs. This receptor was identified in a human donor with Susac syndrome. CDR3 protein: CSALGGDRGLYEQYF. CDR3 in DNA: TGCAGCGCCCTAGGAGGGGACAGGGGGCTCTACGAGCAGTACTTC.